This is a list of T cell receptor beta chains from one sample in a study of blood T cells in healthy people across ages. TCRdb independently ran MiXCR on the 5' RACE reads; one entry per CDR3 protein. This sample has about 1.6 million distinct CDR3 sequences, with 30% to 40% found just once. Specimen: blood. These TCRs come from a woman aged 25-40 years in good health. Each CDR3 is given with its conserved first and last residue. The order of the fields is D gene, J gene, clone size, V gene, CDR3 DNA, CDR3 protein. A D gene is named only where the DNA matches it firmly. Clone sizes are given selectively: once, few, many, or a class where the clone is expanded.

TRBD1 TRBJ2-7 NA TRBV30 TGTGCCTGGAGATCAAGGGACAGGGGCTACGAGCAGTACTTC CAWRSRDRGYEQYF
NA TRBJ2-1 NA TRBV13 TGTGCCAGCAGCCCCCGTTGGGCCAATGAGCAGTTCTTC CASSPRWANEQFF
TRBD1 TRBJ2-7 few TRBV5-1 TGCGCCAGCAGCTTGGGAGACAGGGGGAGGTACGAGCAGTACTTC CASSLGDRGRYEQYF
NA TRBJ2-3 NA TRBV6-6 TGTGCCAGCAGTTCAGGGGTATCGGATACGCAGTATTTT CASSSGVSDTQYF
NA TRBJ1-4 NA TRBV15 TGTGCCACCAGCCCCCGGACAGCGATAAATGAAAAACTGTTTTTT CATSPRTAINEKLFF
NA TRBJ2-5 many TRBV10-3 TGTGCCATCAGTGCCCTAGGGGTTTCTCAGACCCAGTACTTC CAISALGVSQTQYF
NA TRBJ2-2 NA TRBV10-3 TGTGCCATCAGGGACAGCGGGGAGCTGTTTTTT CAIRDSGELFF
NA TRBJ2-5 NA TRBV5-1 TGCGCCAGCAGCTTTAGTACTTCTGGGGAGACCCAGTACTTC CASSFSTSGETQYF
NA TRBJ2-7 many TRBV27 TGTGCCAGCAGTTTAAACCCCGTGTACGAGCAGTACTTC CASSLNPVYEQYF
TRBD1 TRBJ2-3 NA TRBV20-1 TGCAGTGCTAGGGGGACAGGGAGACCCACAGATACGCAGTATTTT CSARGTGRPTDTQYF
NA TRBJ2-1 few TRBV21-1 TGTGCCAGCAGCAAAGGGTTGAGACAGGGGTACAATGAGCAGTTCTTC CASSKGLRQGYNEQFF